This T cell receptor (beta chain) was captured in a study of cytomegalovirus exposure and HLA in healthy donors (dated by TCRdb to about 2017). For context, the study as a whole: An earlier analysis of fewer than 750 of the donors reported 250 to 300 Gb of sequence data and 117 million unique TCR beta sequences obtained from roughly 180 million T cells. Class I and class II HLA loci were covered by the typing at four-digit resolution. Across around 400 genotyped donors of the cohort, an average of approximately 220,000 unique TCR beta nucleotide sequences per donor were sequenced, and around 20% of those sequences were non-productive. Alongside the repertoire data, information on donor age, sex, ethnicity and CMV serostatus was compiled. To study patterns of TCR occurrence, a later analysis re-analyzed previously published TCR beta repertoires from 700 or so donors and added high-resolution HLA genotyping. Roughly 300 gigabases of sequencing data and 70 million to 95 million unique TCR sequences made up an early release that covered 500 to 700 HLA-typed donors. An earlier analysis of fewer than 750 of the donors used high-throughput TCR beta sequencing to judge whether each TCR beta V gene segment behaved as functional or pseudogenic. The number of donors typed differed by locus, with about 620-630 for A, B, C, DRB1 and DQB1, approximately 500 for DQA1, over 600 for DPA1, and approximately 470 for DPB1. The T cell repertoires of under 750 subjects were profiled by immunosequencing and related to cytomegalovirus serostatus. Roughly 5 DR-DQ haplotypes were handled as single units for association and clustering because linkage in the cohort was strong. Of the roughly 400 genotyped donors, over 70% fell in the genetic ancestry cluster associated with self-reported Caucasian donors. The study combined high-throughput TCR immunosequencing, statistical association of individual TCRs with disease status, and machine learning to predict cytomegalovirus infection status. A later genetic analysis took genome-wide SNP genotypes for about 65% of the 666 donors and used that subset as a discovery cohort. A separate validation cohort of approximately 120 different subjects was used in addition to the approximately 700-subject first cohort. Rather than using new phenotypic data, the later analysis identified candidate immune exposures from TCR beta sequences and from how often those sequences occurred across donors. Every discovery cohort repertoire had been produced on one sequencing platform. The study aimed to test whether cataloging public T cell receptors could reveal signatures of past pathogen exposure. Results the study describes overall, beyond this receptor: A few of the identified cytomegalovirus-associated TCR beta chains were confirmed in vitro to be specific for cytomegalovirus antigens. According to a later analysis, most CMV-associated TCR beta chains appeared to be HLA-restricted, and the HLA associations seemed to be driven largely by CMV exposure. In a later genetic analysis, a missense DCLRE1C variant was associated with V-gene and J-gene trimming of TCR beta chains, and the association was replicated in an independent cohort. Broadly in line with IMGT annotations, most TCR beta V segments showed up in productive rearrangements about 87% or about 30% of the time in an earlier analysis of around 600 of the donors. The presence/absence analyses assumed that sequencing depth was roughly uniform across donors, and that assumption may not be true. Correlated functional status among segregating V segments might be attributable to linkage disequilibrium, but an unknown experimental factor could not be ruled out. Immune exposure information for the cohort was limited to CMV serostatus. Because HLA typing was missing for some donors at each locus, association tests included only the typed subset. According to a later analysis, parvovirus B19, influenza, CMV and Epstein-Barr virus appeared linked to several top co-occurrence clusters. Cytomegalovirus status was reported to be diagnosed by the classifier with high specificity and sensitivity in both the original and validation cohorts. When HLA alleles, especially DR and DQ, strongly co-occurred, TCR associations were difficult to assign to individual alleles. A further reported finding was that TCR beta sequences accurately predicted the HLA-A and HLA-B alleles for most subjects in the first cohort. The cohort was sequenced for TCR beta chains only, and without alpha or paired-chain data the features that could be detected were limited. Because counts were too low, approximately 18 rarely observed V segments, including chromosome 9 orphons, were excluded from the earlier analysis of several hundred of the donors. The study listed 150 to 200 TCR beta chains as associated with cytomegalovirus. In a later analysis, the rate of TCR association differed among HLA loci, with DRB1 alleles having the most associated TCRs and HLA-C alleles having the fewest. A group of highly shared sequence variants was considered likely to be a technical artifact of the sequencing pipeline. At a false discovery rate of 0.05, a later analysis linked 15,000 to 20,000 TCR beta sequences to specific HLA alleles. In a later analysis, HLA-associated TCR beta chains showed more clonal expansion and lower generation probabilities than non-associated chains that were equally common. Most TCR sequences were observed very rarely across donors, whereas some public TCRs were present in many individuals. In a later genetic analysis, fewer N-insertions in productive TCRs were reported among donors in an Asian-associated ancestry cluster than the roughly 700-donor mean. The authors suggested that the approach could potentially be extended to other disease states and immunological phenotypes. The 87-base-pair reads could not distinguish some IMGT-functional V segments, including TRBV6-2 and TRBV6-3, so those segments were excluded.

The library was prepared using the immunoSEQ multiplex PCR assay. For the multiplex PCR, a mixture combining 60 forward primers for TCR Vbeta segments and 13 reverse primers for TCR Jbeta segments was used. The CDR3 region of rearranged TCR beta genes was amplified from genomic DNA by a multiplex PCR assay. On the Illumina HiSeq System, the amplified TCR beta libraries were sequenced as 87-base-pair reads. In the paper's pipeline: Across the 700 or so repertoires, a later analysis counted approximately 75 million unique TCR beta chains, roughly 11 million of which were shared by at least two donors. Raw reads were error-corrected and collapsed into unique sequences by a nearest-neighbor algorithm in which closely related sequences were merged to remove PCR and sequencing errors. Alignment of CDR3 sequences to IMGT reference sequences was used to assign V, D and J gene segments. Each retained sequence needed at least a six-nucleotide match to both a V gene segment and a J gene segment. Rearrangements were called productive when the CDR3 lacked stop codons and stayed in frame with V and J; all others were non-productive. Following IMGT convention, CDR3 was defined as the stretch from the second conserved V-encoded cysteine up to the conserved J-encoded phenylalanine. The earlier analysis of 450 to 750 of the donors excluded any sequence lacking an unambiguous match to a single V gene segment. An earlier analysis of some 500 of the donors classified V segments as functional when productive rearrangements were above 56.7% and as segregating when the standard deviation between donors was above 5%. A statistical classification framework was built to diagnose cytomegalovirus status from the catalog of TCR beta chain sequences. In a later analysis, V and J genes were assigned by comparing TCR nucleotide sequences against IMGT/GENE-DB human TR gene sequences. Using the TCRdist pipeline, a later analysis assigned CDR3 sequences along with most-parsimonious VDJ recombination scenarios. In a later analysis, each TCR beta chain was defined by its CDR3 amino acid sequence together with its V-gene family, and reads lacking a unique V-gene family were excluded. In a later analysis, a few hundred highly shared, low-generation-probability nucleotide sequences were removed to address suspected cross-contamination and a sequencing artifact. For each public chain, a later analysis derived a clonal expansion index from normalized ranks of inferred template counts within each repertoire. A later analysis computed generation probabilities with a VDJ recombination model fitted to out-of-frame rearrangements, and checked the results against IGoR. In a later analysis, TCR-TCR, TCR-HLA and TCR-CMV co-occurrence was scored with hypergeometric tests, and a repertoire-size bias correction was applied to TCR pairs. False discovery rates were estimated in a later analysis by permuting HLA or CMV assignments 20 times. In a later analysis, co-occurring TCRs were grouped using DBSCAN, with TCRdist sequence similarity added in when clustering inside HLA-allele-positive subsets. Repertoires with fewer than 30,000 or more than 120,000 public chains were left out of co-occurrence clustering, as were a handful of repertoires with anomalous nucleotide sharing. TCRdb obtained this table from immuneACCESS and retained in-frame rearrangements with V and J assigned. These tables miss some clones; where compared with another copy, unresolved V genes account for less than half of the shortfall, and the remainder is unexplained. The V and J calls and clone size were taken over from that table, and D and trimming were inferred from the DNA. The sample data list 150,000 to 180,000 clones, and 80% of these were observed just once. Clones ranked in the top ten supply 5.5% to 6.5% of the sample.

The cohort was made up of roughly 670 healthy bone marrow donors. At the time of sampling, all cohort members were nominally healthy, though unrecorded immune exposures were likely present. The donor was CMV seropositive and belonged to the group of around 300 seropositive cohort members. A peripheral blood sample was provided by each donor, and peripheral blood mononuclear cells were used for TCR beta sequencing. The Qiagen DNeasy Blood Extraction Kit was used to extract genomic DNA from the blood cell samples. A word on this clone: Its antigen is currently not known. The record has no base qualities; no much larger clone is one base away.

The CDR3, cysteine through phenylalanine, is 17 amino acids long. CDR3 DNA is the only sequence kept; it has 51 bases, read in frame from the first base. The germline V gene gives CDR1 as SGHRS and CDR2 as YFSETQ. V is shortened by 2 bases, J by 0 bases, and the region joining them spans 12 bases. This clonotype was obtained from a woman in her 40s in good health and CMV-seropositive. The V and J segments used are TRBV5-1 and TRBJ2-6; D gene: possibly TRBD1, on 5 matching bases. The sample consisted of PBMCs. CDR3 loop: CASSLLLDNSGANVLTF. The nucleotide sequence reads TGCGCCAGCAGCTTATTATTGGACAACTCTGGGGCCAACGTCCTGACTTTC.